The entry that follows covers one T cell receptor (beta chain) sequence. Its antigen is undetermined. The CDR3 runs 14 residues. Germline CDR1 reads LNHDA; CDR2 reads SQIVND (reference sequence). V was shortened by 1 base and J by 3 bases, with 8 bases between the two germline ends. Method: immunoSEQ multiplex PCR; TCRdb's copy keeps in-frame clones and lacks some. Seen here are 3,000 or so clones, 70% to 80% observed once, and the top ten hold about 19%. The data are from a study of immune cell composition in non-small cell lung cancer. Findings and caveats of the study: Top 10 clone scores and clonality were higher in squamous than adenocarcinoma. Adenocarcinomas with higher top tumour-associated clone frequency had more reactive TILs. Tumour-associated clones >0.5% occurred in roughly 35% of adenocarcinomas, over 60% of squamous. It was not proven that tumour-reactive clones equal dominant tumour-associated clones.

The receptor was isolated from a human donor with non-small cell lung cancer. The gene calls are TRBV19 and TRBJ2-3; D might be TRBD2 (6 bases). Material: lung tumor tissue. The CDR3, as DNA: TGTGCCAGTAGTATAGGGGACTTGACAGATACGCAGTATTTT. Protein sequence: CASSIGDLTDTQYF. Looking up the rest from reference TRBV19 and TRBJ2-3 gives the full variable domain: DGGITQSPKYLFRKEGQNVTLSCEQNLNHDAMYWYRQDPGQGLRLIYYSQIVNDFQKGDIAEGYSVSREKKESFPLTVTSAQKNPTAFYLCASSIGDLTDTQYFGPGTRLTVL.